The clone carrying this T cell receptor (beta chain) has only a few counts. Its antigen remains unknown. RNA transcripts were the template for amplifying TCR beta CDR3 regions. With the HTBI primer set, the TCR CDR3 went through a first round of RT-PCR. TCRdb itself ran the multiplex PCR reads through MiXCR, one entry per CDR3 protein. Of roughly 740,000 distinct CDR3 sequences detected, around 17% appear once; the ten largest clones hold roughly 8%. The sample originates from a study of T cells in Graves' hyperthyroidism and ophthalmopathy. Study-level findings and limits: Median prediction lead before ophthalmopathy onset was 6 to 8 months with the model.

This CDR3 has 15 amino acids. Germline CDR1 is MNHNS and CDR2 is SASEGT. The trim removed 3 bases at V and 8 bases at J, leaving 6 bases unmatched. Based on clinical symptoms, serum thyroxine and TRAb, thyroid ultrasound and orbital computed tomography, diagnoses were reached. The source is a man aged 18 to 30 with Graves' hyperthyroidism. The material sequenced was blood. The J gene is TRBJ2-1, the V gene TRBV6-1; the match to TRBD2 covers 11 bases. Here the CDR3 DNA reads TGTGCCAGCAGTGACATTAGCGGGAGGGTTGATGAGCAGTTCTTC. Translated: CASSDISGRVDEQFF.